The rows below give T cell receptor beta chains drawn from one sample of a study of T cells in Graves' hyperthyroidism and ophthalmopathy. TCRdb processed the multiplex PCR reads anew with MiXCR; each CDR3 protein has one entry. The repertoire holds more than 500,000 distinct CDR3 sequences, with roughly 15% as singletons. What was sequenced was blood. Receptor source: a woman in her thirties with Graves' hyperthyroidism. Both conserved end residues are part of each CDR3. Each record gives: D gene, clone size, V gene, J gene, CDR3 DNA, CDR3 protein. A D gene is named only where the DNA matches it firmly. Some rows have no size entry. The others give once, few or many, or a class for an expanded clone.

.	few	TRBV12-3/TRBV12-4	TRBJ1-4	TGTGCCAGCAGTTTAAGCTCAGAGGACGTGGGTGAAAAACTGTTTTTT	CASSLSSEDVGEKLFF
TRBD2	few	TRBV27	TRBJ2-3	TGTGCCAGCAGCCCAAACCCCGGACTAGCGGGAGTCGGAGATACGCAGTATTTT	CASSPNPGLAGVGDTQYF
TRBD2	.	TRBV7-2	TRBJ2-1	TGTGCCGGCAGCTTACTGAGCGGGAGACGCGATGAGCAGTTCTTC	CAGSLLSGRRDEQFF
TRBD2	few	TRBV29-1	TRBJ2-2	TGCAGCGTTGAAGTTAGCGGGAGGGCTGGAACCGGGGAGCTGTTTTTT	CSVEVSGRAGTGELFF
TRBD1	once	TRBV19	TRBJ1-5	TGTGCCAGTAGTTACCCCCGCGGACAGGGCCCAAATCAGCCCCAGCATTTT	CASSYPRGQGPNQPQHF
.	.	TRBV27	TRBJ1-5	TGTGCCAGCAGTTTAACGAGCAACTATCAGCCCCAGCATTTT	CASSLTSNYQPQHF
TRBD2	.	TRBV11-1	TRBJ2-1	TGTGCCAGCAGTACTACCCCTAGCGGGGGCTGGGATGAGCAGTTCTTC	CASSTTPSGGWDEQFF
TRBD1	.	TRBV11-2	TRBJ2-7	TGTGCCAGCACCCCGGACAGGGAGAGCGAGCAGTACTTC	CASTPDRESEQYF
TRBD2	.	TRBV7-3	TRBJ2-2	TGTGCCATCAGCGAAACTAGCGAGAACACCGGGGAGCTGTTTTTT	CAISETSENTGELFF
.	.	TRBV6-5	TRBJ2-7	TGTGCCAGCAGTTACTCGGCCTACGAGCAGTACTTC	CASSYSAYEQYF
TRBD2	many	TRBV2	TRBJ2-1	TGTGCCAGCAGTGAACGGGAGGGTCGTTACAATGAGCAGTTCTTC	CASSEREGRYNEQFF
TRBD1	many	TRBV28	TRBJ1-5	TGTGCCAGCAGCCCCTTGACAGGGGGCAATCAGCCCCAGCATTTT	CASSPLTGGNQPQHF
TRBD2	.	TRBV5-5	TRBJ2-7	TGTGCCAGCAGACCGGGACTAGCGGGAGGGCCAGCCTACGAGCAGTACTTC	CASRPGLAGGPAYEQYF
.	many	TRBV18	TRBJ2-7	TGTGCCAGCTCACCTCGGGACTGGAGCTCCTACGAGCAGTACTTC	CASSPRDWSSYEQYF
TRBD2	many	TRBV7-2	TRBJ2-3	TGTGCCAGCAGCCCGGGACTAGTTAGCACAGATACGCAGTATTTT	CASSPGLVSTDTQYF
.	few	TRBV7-3	TRBJ1-1	TGTGCCAGCAGCGACCCGGCAACTTCGCGGATCACTGAAGCTTTCTTT	CASSDPATSRITEAFF
TRBD2	many	TRBV10-1	TRBJ2-2	TGCGCCAGCAGCCCGACTAGCGCTGACACCGGGGAGCTGTTTTTT	CASSPTSADTGELFF
.	.	TRBV19	TRBJ1-1	TGTGCCAGTAGTATTATAAGAGGTTATTTGAACACTGAAGCTTTCTTT	CASSIIRGYLNTEAFF
TRBD2	few	TRBV7-9	TRBJ2-3	TGTGCCAGCAGCCACTGGACTAGCGGGATGTCAGATACGCAGTATTTT	CASSHWTSGMSDTQYF
.	many	TRBV11-2	TRBJ1-2	TGTGCCAGCAGCTTAGCCGGGGGCGGTGGCTACACCTTC	CASSLAGGGGYTF
TRBD2	many	TRBV7-8	TRBJ2-1	TGTGCCAGCAGCTCAGCGGGAGACTCCTACAATGAGCAGTTCTTC	CASSSAGDSYNEQFF
.	many	TRBV18	TRBJ2-5	TGTGCCAGCTCTCGTTCGGAGGGGACCCAGTACTTC	CASSRSEGTQYF
.	many	TRBV15	TRBJ1-1	TGTGCCACCAGCAGAGATCTCCCCTCCTTATTAAGGAACACTGAAGCTTTCTTT	CATSRDLPSLLRNTEAFF
.	few	TRBV30	TRBJ1-5	TGTGCCTGGAGTTTGGGGACTGAGAATCAGCCCCAGCATTTT	CAWSLGTENQPQHF
.	many	TRBV6-1	TRBJ2-7	TGTGCCAGTCAGAGCGGTGATTACGAGCAGTACTTC	CASQSGDYEQYF